A single sample gave rise to the 17 T cell receptor beta chains below, sequenced in a study of blood T cell repertoires in COVID-19. Profiling relied on immunoSEQ multiplex PCR, and the TCRdb table lists in-frame clones only, not all of them. The repertoire holds roughly 330,000 clones, with around 87% as singletons. The sample was PBMCs or T cells enriched from blood (not recorded which). The receptors were sampled from a woman aged 30 to 39 who had recovered from COVID-19.

The gene calls are TRBV28 and TRBJ1-2, with TRBD1 matching 8 bases. The germline gives CDR1 MDHEN, CDR2 SYDVKM. J gave up 0 bases and V 5 bases, and 5 bases lay outside the gene matches. The length of the CDR3 is 15 residues. This chain's CDR3 is CASSRTGTTNYGYTF. The CDR3 DNA reads as TGTGCCAGCAGTCGGACAGGGACCACTAACTATGGCTACACCTTC.

The gene calls are TRBV5-1 and TRBJ1-2; maybe TRBD1 (5 bases). V was clipped by 6 bases and J by 5 bases, with 11 bases between them. The CDR3 contains 12 residues. Germline loops: CDR1 SGHRS, CDR2 YFSETQ. The CDR3 sequence is CASTDSTYGYTF. Written as DNA, the CDR3 is TGCGCCAGCACCGACAGTACTTATGGCTACACCTTC. The variable domain in full, with the rest retrieved from reference TRBV5-1 and TRBJ1-2, is KAGVTQTPRYLIKTRGQQVTLSCSPISGHRSVSWYQQTPGQGLQFLFEYFSETQRNKGNFPGRFSGRQFSNSRSEMNVSTLELGDSALYLCASTDSTYGYTFGSGTRLTVV.

J is TRBJ2-3 and V is TRBV5-8; no clear D. V was cut by 4 bases and J by 3 bases, with 6 bases left in between. This CDR3 region has 12 residues. Germline-derived CDR1 and CDR2 are SGHTS and YDEGEE. CDR3 in amino acids: CASSKRTDTQYF. The CDR3 nucleotides read TGTGCCAGCAGCAAGAGGACAGATACGCAGTATTTT.

The rearrangement uses TRBV19 and TRBJ1-5; D is perhaps TRBD1 (6 bases). V lost 4 bases, J lost 4 bases, and 11 bases lay in between. Germline V gene data show CDR1 as LNHDA and CDR2 as SQIVND (reference sequence). This CDR3 has 14 amino acids. The CDR3 sequence: CASSTGQPNQPQHF. The CDR3 DNA reads as TGTGCCAGTAGTACCGGACAGCCTAATCAGCCCCAGCATTTT.

Only one count was recorded for this clone. V gene TRBV13 combines with J gene TRBJ2-7; the match to TRBD1 covers 8 bases. CDR3 length: 17 residues. V dropped 4 bases and J dropped 3; count of bases not matched to a gene: 14. Germline CDR1 and CDR2: PRHDT and FYEKMQ (reference sequence). The CDR3, as DNA: TGTGCCAGCAGCTCCACGGGTTGGCAGGGGGCAATCTACGAGCAGTACTTC. Its translation: CASSSTGWQGAIYEQYF. Drawing the rest from reference TRBV13 and TRBJ2-7, the complete variable domain is AAGVIQSPRHLIKEKRETATLKCYPIPRHDTVYWYQQGPGQDPQFLISFYEKMQSDKGSIPDRFSAQQFSDYHSELNMSSLELGDSALYFCASSSTGWQGAIYEQYFGPGTRLTVT.

This chain uses TRBV5-1 with TRBJ2-7; 10 positions match TRBD2. Germline V gene lookup returns CDR1 SGHRS and CDR2 YFSETQ. The CDR3 consists of 16 residues. The V and J ends lost 3 bases and 0 bases, in that order; junction bases with no gene match: 6. In DNA, the CDR3 is TGCGCCAGCAGCTCGCTAGCGGGGGTGAGCTCCTACGAGCAGTACTTC. Its protein product is CASSSLAGVSSYEQYF.

Here the CDR3 DNA reads TGTGCCAGCAGCCCGGACGCGGACAGGGACTCTAATCAGCCCCAGCATTTT. Protein sequence: CASSPDADRDSNQPQHF. This chain joins TRBV4-2 and TRBJ1-5, with 8 bases identical to TRBD1. The CDR3 consists of 17 residues. Trimming took 4 bases from V and 4 from J; bases not matched to a gene: 12. Per the germline V gene, CDR1 is LGHNA and CDR2 is YNFKEQ.

This chain connects TRBV7-9 to TRBJ1-5; D not resolved. CDR1 is SEHNR, CDR2 FQNEAQ, per germline (reference sequence). The CDR3 covers 11 residues. Trimming left V 8 bases short and J 7 bases short, with 9 bases between. CDR3 nucleotides: TGTGCCAGCGGGCAGGTGCAGCCCCAGCATTTT. Protein sequence: CASGQVQPQHF.

This clone was found once. The V call is TRBV10-3, the J call TRBJ1-6, with TRBD1 as a possible D gene (6 bases). The CDR3 totals 14 residues. Germline V gives CDR1 ENHRY, CDR2 SYGVKD. V lost 6 bases and J lost 7, with 13 bases in between. The CDR3, as DNA: TGTGCCATCAGCCCCGGACAGCAGAATTCACCCCTCCACTTT. As protein: CAISPGQQNSPLHF.

The V gene is TRBV29-1, the J gene TRBJ2-7, with 9 bases fitting TRBD1. J was trimmed by 0 bases and V by 6 bases; bases with no gene match: 6. The CDR3 has 14 amino acids. CDR1 and CDR2 (germline): SQVTM, ANQGSEA. In DNA, the CDR3 is TGCAGCGTGTTTGACAGGGGGGTCTCCTACGAGCAGTACTTC. It yields the protein CSVFDRGVSYEQYF.

The V gene is TRBV12-3 or TRBV12-4, the J gene TRBJ1-2; D remains unclear. The CDR3 is made up of 13 amino acids. V was pared by 3 bases and J by 8 bases, with 13 bases between. This chain's CDR3 is CASSFSRGVGYTF. Here the CDR3 DNA reads TGTGCCAGCAGTTTTTCACGGGGAGTCGGCTACACCTTC.

The J gene is TRBJ1-1, the V gene TRBV28, with D possibly matching TRBD1 (6 bases). This CDR3 spans 12 amino acids. Germline CDR1 is MDHEN and CDR2 is SYDVKM. Between the trimmed V and J ends, which lost 10 bases and 10 bases, there was a span of 19 bases. The CDR3 DNA sequence: TGTGCCACCCGGACAGACCTAATACGAGCTTTCTTT. Its translation is CATRTDLIRAFF.

The J gene is TRBJ1-6, the V gene TRBV5-1, with D perhaps TRBD1 (6 bases). The germline V gene has CDR1 SGHRS and CDR2 YFSETQ. Trimming shortened V by 1 base and J by 6 bases, and 11 bases separated the two germline ends. The CDR3 runs 15 residues. CDR3 nucleotides: TGCGCCAGCAGCTTGAGGGGGTTTAGTAATTCACCCCTCCACTTT. It is translated as CASSLRGFSNSPLHF.

The V call is TRBV25-1, the J call TRBJ2-2; possible D gene TRBD1, 5 bases. This CDR3 is 14 amino acids long. CDR1 is MGHDK, CDR2 SYGVNS, per germline. The V and J ends lost 9 bases and 4 bases respectively, with 15 bases between them. Here the CDR3 reads CASNSGSGTGELFF. The CDR3 DNA follows: TGTGCCAGTAATTCAGGGTCCGGCACCGGGGAGCTGTTTTTT.

This chain links TRBV27 with TRBJ2-3, with 9 positions matching TRBD2. The CDR3 has 14 amino acids. The J segment lost 3 bases and the V segment lost 3 bases, leaving 1 base of the junction unmatched. CDR1 and CDR2 from the germline V gene are MNHEY and SMNVEV (reference sequence). The CDR3 coding sequence is TGTGCCAGCAGTTTCGCGGGGGGGACAGATACGCAGTATTTT. Translation: CASSFAGGTDTQYF.

The rearrangement links TRBV7-2 to TRBJ1-2, with D perhaps matching TRBD1 (5 bases). V was clipped by 5 bases and J by 8 bases, with 18 bases between them. Germline loops: CDR1 SGHTA, CDR2 FQGNSA. The CDR3 has 14 amino acids. The CDR3 sequence: CASSRGEGRGGYTF. The CDR3 region has the DNA TGTGCCAGCAGCCGTGGGGAGGGGCGGGGAGGCTACACCTTC.

V gene TRBV18 combines with J gene TRBJ2-2, with TRBD1 matching over 10 bases. CDR1 and CDR2 from the germline V gene are KGHSH and LQKENI. This CDR3 is 16 amino acids long. V trimming: 1 base; J trimming: 7 bases; junction bases outside the gene matches: 6. The CDR3 sequence: CASSPQRQGAGGELFF. The CDR3 DNA is TGTGCCAGCTCACCACAACGACAGGGGGCAGGCGGGGAGCTGTTTTTT.